Shown below are 3 T cell receptor beta chains from a single sample sequenced in a study of T cells after yellow fever vaccination. TCRdb reprocessed the 5' RACE reads via MiXCR and lists one record per CDR3 protein. Of 68,000 or so distinct CDR3 sequences listed, 7.4% are singletons. The material sequenced was CD8+ T cells sorted from PBMCs, taken 15 days after the yellow fever booster vaccination. The receptors shown here come from a man in his thirties or forties who received the YFV17D yellow fever vaccine.

This clonotype was detected a few times. The chain joins TRBV2 to TRBJ2-5; D might be TRBD1 (5 bases). V gave up 1 base and J gave up 2 bases, with 11 bases separating them. The CDR3 is 15 residues long. CDR1 is SNHLY and CDR2 is FYNNEI in the germline V gene. The CDR3 spells CASSEVPQGQETQYF. The CDR3 DNA reads as TGTGCCAGCAGTGAAGTCCCTCAGGGACAAGAGACCCAGTACTTC.

This clonotype occurred many times. The chain combines TRBV12-3 or TRBV12-4 with TRBJ2-7; 11 bases map to TRBD1. The CDR3 covers 15 residues. J gave up 4 bases and V 3 bases, and 5 bases lay outside the gene matches. Here the CDR3 reads CASSFGTGGGYEQYF. The CDR3 DNA reads as TGTGCCAGCAGTTTTGGGACAGGGGGAGGGTACGAGCAGTACTTC.

This clonotype was found a few times. The rearrangement joins TRBV28 to TRBJ2-5, with 7 bases aligning to TRBD1. Germline CDR1 reads MDHEN; CDR2 reads SYDVKM. CDR3 length: 16 amino acids. V lost 3 bases, J lost 4 bases, and 11 bases stayed unmatched. CDR3 region: CASSFGQEGRTETQYF. The CDR3 DNA reads as TGTGCCAGCAGTTTTGGACAGGAAGGGAGAACAGAGACCCAGTACTTC.